Listed below are T cell receptor beta chains from one sample, sequenced in a study of T-cell reconstitution after alpha-beta-depleted transplantation in children. TCRdb re-analysed the PCR reads in MiXCR, keeping a single row per CDR3 protein. The data hold some 450,000 distinct CDR3 sequences, with about 45% observed a single time. The material was PBMCs, obtained before TCRalphabeta/CD19-depleted stem cell transplant. Receptor source: a girl aged 2-10 years with aplastic anemia, due to receive a stem cell transplant. Both conserved end residues are part of each CDR3. The D gene is left open where the match is weak. Rows give clone size only sometimes, using once, few, many, or a class for an expanded clone.

d_call: -
v_call: TRBV27
clone_size: few
j_call: TRBJ2-7
cdr3_nt: TGTGCCAGCAGTTATGGGACGGCCGGGTACTACGAGCAGTACTTC
cdr3_aa: CASSYGTAGYYEQYF

d_call: -
v_call: TRBV20-1
clone_size: many
j_call: TRBJ1-4
cdr3_nt: TGCAGTGCCCTCTCGACAGCCCCTGATTTAGGAAAACTGTTTTTT
cdr3_aa: CSALSTAPDLGKLFF

d_call: -
v_call: TRBV5-1
clone_size: once
j_call: TRBJ2-7
cdr3_nt: TGCGCCAGCAGCTGGGGGACGGGAAGCTCCTACGAGCAGTACTTC
cdr3_aa: CASSWGTGSSYEQYF

d_call: -
v_call: TRBV9
clone_size: once
j_call: TRBJ2-5
cdr3_nt: TGTGCCAGCAGCTCCCCGATCTCTGGGGAGACCCAGTACTTC
cdr3_aa: CASSSPISGETQYF

d_call: -
v_call: TRBV6-6
clone_size: -
j_call: TRBJ1-5
cdr3_nt: TGTGCCAGCAGTTACGGGGGCAGGCAGCCCCAGCATTTT
cdr3_aa: CASSYGGRQPQHF

d_call: -
v_call: TRBV2
clone_size: few
j_call: TRBJ2-6
cdr3_nt: TGTGCCAGCCCTCGGGGGGCCAACGTCCTGACTTTC
cdr3_aa: CASPRGANVLTF

d_call: -
v_call: TRBV29-1
clone_size: -
j_call: TRBJ2-5
cdr3_nt: TGCAGCGTTACCCGGGACTGGTATCAAGAGACCCAGTACTTC
cdr3_aa: CSVTRDWYQETQYF

d_call: -
v_call: TRBV28
clone_size: many
j_call: TRBJ2-7
cdr3_nt: TGTGCCAGCAGTTTCTGGTCAAGACCGGAGCAGTACTTC
cdr3_aa: CASSFWSRPEQYF

d_call: -
v_call: TRBV29-1
clone_size: many
j_call: TRBJ2-2
cdr3_nt: TGCAGCGTTGTCCCAGGAGACACCGGGGAGCTGTTTTTT
cdr3_aa: CSVVPGDTGELFF

d_call: TRBD1
v_call: TRBV5-1
clone_size: -
j_call: TRBJ2-7
cdr3_nt: TGCGCCAGCAGCTTCACGACAGGGGACTTCTACGAGCAGTACTTC
cdr3_aa: CASSFTTGDFYEQYF

d_call: -
v_call: TRBV5-6
clone_size: many
j_call: TRBJ2-5
cdr3_nt: TGTGCCAGCAGCTTGGGGGATGACCTCGGGGCCCAGTACTTC
cdr3_aa: CASSLGDDLGAQYF

d_call: -
v_call: TRBV7-2
clone_size: many
j_call: TRBJ2-7
cdr3_nt: TGTGCCAGCAGCTTACGGACAGTCCTACACGAGCAGTACTTC
cdr3_aa: CASSLRTVLHEQYF

d_call: -
v_call: TRBV12-3/TRBV12-4
clone_size: few
j_call: TRBJ2-3
cdr3_nt: TGTGCCAGCGTGACGCCAGGGTTTGATACGCAGTATTTT
cdr3_aa: CASVTPGFDTQYF

d_call: TRBD2
v_call: TRBV6-1
clone_size: -
j_call: TRBJ2-7
cdr3_nt: TGTGCCAGCAAACCGGGACTAGTAAGTTCCGAGCAGTACTTC
cdr3_aa: CASKPGLVSSEQYF

d_call: -
v_call: TRBV4-2
clone_size: -
j_call: TRBJ2-5
cdr3_nt: TGTGCCAGCAGCCAAGATGCGGCTCCAGAGACCCAGTACTTC
cdr3_aa: CASSQDAAPETQYF

d_call: -
v_call: TRBV6-6
clone_size: -
j_call: TRBJ2-1
cdr3_nt: TGTGCCAGCAGTTACGCCCGAGGTTATGAGCAGTTCTTC
cdr3_aa: CASSYARGYEQFF

d_call: -
v_call: TRBV18
clone_size: many
j_call: TRBJ2-1
cdr3_nt: TGTGCCAGCTCACCACCGGCACTTAGGGTTGATGAGCAGTTCTTC
cdr3_aa: CASSPPALRVDEQFF

d_call: -
v_call: TRBV20-1
clone_size: -
j_call: TRBJ2-1
cdr3_nt: TGCAGTGCGGCTGGGGGGACGGGAGTAGGCAATGAGCAGTTCTTC
cdr3_aa: CSAAGGTGVGNEQFF

d_call: TRBD2
v_call: TRBV5-1
clone_size: few
j_call: TRBJ2-3
cdr3_nt: TGCGCCAGCAGCCTTAGCGGGAGAGGAGTAGATACGCAGTATTTT
cdr3_aa: CASSLSGRGVDTQYF

d_call: -
v_call: TRBV28
clone_size: few
j_call: TRBJ1-5
cdr3_nt: TGTGCCAGCAGTTTCGCCAGGGCGGGCAATCAGCCCCAGCATTTT
cdr3_aa: CASSFARAGNQPQHF

d_call: -
v_call: TRBV6-1
clone_size: few
j_call: TRBJ1-3
cdr3_nt: TGTGCCAGCAAAGAGGGAGCCGGAAACACCATATATTTT
cdr3_aa: CASKEGAGNTIYF

d_call: -
v_call: TRBV12-3/TRBV12-4
clone_size: -
j_call: TRBJ2-4
cdr3_nt: TGTGCCAGCACCTTAGCTCCAAACATTCAGTACTTC
cdr3_aa: CASTLAPNIQYF

d_call: TRBD1
v_call: TRBV20-1
clone_size: -
j_call: TRBJ2-5
cdr3_nt: TGCAGTGCGGTCCGGACAGGTCAAGAGACCCAGTACTTC
cdr3_aa: CSAVRTGQETQYF

d_call: TRBD2
v_call: TRBV5-1
clone_size: -
j_call: TRBJ2-3
cdr3_nt: TGCGCCAGCAGCTTACTAGCGGGAGTCGCAGATACGCAGTATTTT
cdr3_aa: CASSLLAGVADTQYF

d_call: TRBD1
v_call: TRBV5-1
clone_size: many
j_call: TRBJ2-2
cdr3_nt: TGCGCTACCGACCGGACAGGGAGGCACACCGGGGAGCTGTTTTTT
cdr3_aa: CATDRTGRHTGELFF

d_call: -
v_call: TRBV29-1
clone_size: -
j_call: TRBJ1-1
cdr3_nt: TGCAGCGTTGAAGACCCCTTGCAGGGCACTGAAGCTTTCTTT
cdr3_aa: CSVEDPLQGTEAFF

d_call: -
v_call: TRBV20-1
clone_size: few
j_call: TRBJ2-1
cdr3_nt: TGCAGTGCGGGAGAGTTCGGGACAAGAAGGTTCTTC
cdr3_aa: CSAGEFGTRRFF

d_call: TRBD2
v_call: TRBV20-1
clone_size: -
j_call: TRBJ2-5
cdr3_nt: TGCAGTGCTTCGAGCGGGAGAGTTGTAAAGACCCAGTACTTC
cdr3_aa: CSASSGRVVKTQYF

d_call: TRBD1
v_call: TRBV20-1
clone_size: -
j_call: TRBJ2-2
cdr3_nt: TGCAGTGCGGTGGGACAGGGGGTTGTCGGGGAGCTGTTTTTT
cdr3_aa: CSAVGQGVVGELFF

d_call: -
v_call: TRBV9
clone_size: -
j_call: TRBJ2-3
cdr3_nt: TGTGCCAGCAGCGTAGAGGGCCGGCGCACAGATACGCAGTATTTT
cdr3_aa: CASSVEGRRTDTQYF

d_call: -
v_call: TRBV6-5
clone_size: -
j_call: TRBJ2-3
cdr3_nt: TGTGCCAGCAGTCCCTTCGGGGATACGCAGTATTTT
cdr3_aa: CASSPFGDTQYF

d_call: -
v_call: TRBV20-1
clone_size: -
j_call: TRBJ2-3
cdr3_nt: TGCAGTGCTAGTTCGAGCGGACATCCCACAGATACGCAGTATTTT
cdr3_aa: CSASSSGHPTDTQYF

d_call: TRBD1
v_call: TRBV28
clone_size: -
j_call: TRBJ2-7
cdr3_nt: TGTGCCAGCAGTTTAGTGGACAGGGGTTTCTACGAGCAGTACTTC
cdr3_aa: CASSLVDRGFYEQYF

d_call: TRBD2
v_call: TRBV7-2
clone_size: many
j_call: TRBJ2-1
cdr3_nt: TGTGCCAGCAGCTTCTCTAGCGGGGGTTACAATGAGCAGTTCTTC
cdr3_aa: CASSFSSGGYNEQFF

d_call: TRBD1
v_call: TRBV12-3/TRBV12-4
clone_size: many
j_call: TRBJ1-2
cdr3_nt: TGTGCCAGCAAGACAGGGGGCGTCCCTAACTATGGCTACACCTTC
cdr3_aa: CASKTGGVPNYGYTF

d_call: TRBD1
v_call: TRBV7-6
clone_size: -
j_call: TRBJ2-7
cdr3_nt: TGTGCCAGCAGCGGGGGAAGCCTCAGGGGGCCCCCCTACGAGCAGTACTTC
cdr3_aa: CASSGGSLRGPPYEQYF

d_call: -
v_call: TRBV11-2
clone_size: -
j_call: TRBJ2-4
cdr3_nt: TGTGCCAGCAGCCCGACCGGAGTAGCCAAAAACATTCAGTACTTC
cdr3_aa: CASSPTGVAKNIQYF

d_call: -
v_call: TRBV28
clone_size: -
j_call: TRBJ2-3
cdr3_nt: TGTGCCAGCCAGACCCAAGATACGCAGTATTTT
cdr3_aa: CASQTQDTQYF

d_call: TRBD1
v_call: TRBV5-5
clone_size: few
j_call: TRBJ1-6
cdr3_nt: TGTGCCAGCAGCCCACAGGGGGCCTCCTATAATTCACCCCTCCACTTT
cdr3_aa: CASSPQGASYNSPLHF

d_call: -
v_call: TRBV29-1
clone_size: -
j_call: TRBJ1-1
cdr3_nt: TGCAGCGTTGAAGCTTGGGGTGGATGGGACACTGAAGCTTTCTTT
cdr3_aa: CSVEAWGGWDTEAFF

d_call: TRBD2
v_call: TRBV12-3/TRBV12-4
clone_size: -
j_call: TRBJ2-7
cdr3_nt: TGTGCCAGCAGTTTAGGGGGGACTAGCGGGAGGATTCACGAGCAGTACTTC
cdr3_aa: CASSLGGTSGRIHEQYF

d_call: -
v_call: TRBV24-1
clone_size: many
j_call: TRBJ1-2
cdr3_nt: TGTGCCACCAGTGATTTTGAGACAGGTCTATGTGGCTACACCTTC
cdr3_aa: CATSDFETGLCGYTF

d_call: -
v_call: TRBV7-9
clone_size: -
j_call: TRBJ2-7
cdr3_nt: TGTGCCAGCAGCTTTGCCCCGTCTCATTCCTACGAGCAGTACTTC
cdr3_aa: CASSFAPSHSYEQYF

d_call: TRBD2
v_call: TRBV5-1
clone_size: few
j_call: TRBJ2-1
cdr3_nt: TGCGCCAGCACCGCACTAGCGGGAGGCGATGAGCAGTTCTTC
cdr3_aa: CASTALAGGDEQFF

d_call: -
v_call: TRBV7-2
clone_size: -
j_call: TRBJ2-1
cdr3_nt: TGTGCCAGCAGCGTAGGGCGGGGACGCGCGATGGTGGGCTCCTACAATGAGCAGTTCTTC
cdr3_aa: CASSVGRGRAMVGSYNEQFF

d_call: TRBD1
v_call: TRBV20-1
clone_size: few
j_call: TRBJ2-5
cdr3_nt: TGCAGTGGGGCGCCGGGACAGGATCAGTACTTC
cdr3_aa: CSGAPGQDQYF

d_call: -
v_call: TRBV15
clone_size: few
j_call: TRBJ2-4
cdr3_nt: TGTGCCACCAGCAGAGATAAGGCTAGCGACATTCAGTACTTC
cdr3_aa: CATSRDKASDIQYF

d_call: -
v_call: TRBV6-5
clone_size: -
j_call: TRBJ2-7
cdr3_nt: TGTGCCAGCAGTTTTTACAACGAGCAGTACTTC
cdr3_aa: CASSFYNEQYF

d_call: TRBD1
v_call: TRBV6-6
clone_size: few
j_call: TRBJ1-1
cdr3_nt: TGTGCCAGCAGTTACACAGGGGTGGAAGCTTTCTTT
cdr3_aa: CASSYTGVEAFF